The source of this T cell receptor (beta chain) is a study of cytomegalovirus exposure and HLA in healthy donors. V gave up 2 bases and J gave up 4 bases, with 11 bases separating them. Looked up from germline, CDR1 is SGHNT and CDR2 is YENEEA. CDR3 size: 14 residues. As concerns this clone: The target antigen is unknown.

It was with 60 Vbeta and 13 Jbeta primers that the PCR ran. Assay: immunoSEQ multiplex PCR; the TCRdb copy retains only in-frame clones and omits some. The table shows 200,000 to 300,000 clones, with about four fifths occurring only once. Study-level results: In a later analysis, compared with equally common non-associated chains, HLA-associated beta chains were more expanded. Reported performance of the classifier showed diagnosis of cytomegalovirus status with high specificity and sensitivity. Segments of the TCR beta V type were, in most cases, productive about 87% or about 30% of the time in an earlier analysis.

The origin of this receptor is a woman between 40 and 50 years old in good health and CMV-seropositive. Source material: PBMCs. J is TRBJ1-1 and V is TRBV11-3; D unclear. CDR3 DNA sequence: TGTGCCAGCAGCTTATTTGAGAACCCCACTGAAGCTTTCTTT. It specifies CASSLFENPTEAFF. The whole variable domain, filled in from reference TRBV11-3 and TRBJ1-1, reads EAGVVQSPRYKIIEKKQPVAFWCNPISGHNTLYWYLQNLGQGPELLIRYENEEAVDDSQLPKDRFSAERLKGVDSTLKIQPAELGDSAVYLCASSLFENPTEAFFGQGTRLTVV.